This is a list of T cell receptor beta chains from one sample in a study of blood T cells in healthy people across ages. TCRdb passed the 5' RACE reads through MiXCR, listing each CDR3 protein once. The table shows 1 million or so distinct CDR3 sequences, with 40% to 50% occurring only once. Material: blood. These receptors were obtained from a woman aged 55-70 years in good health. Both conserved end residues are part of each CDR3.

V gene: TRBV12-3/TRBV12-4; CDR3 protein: CASSLGRGQSIQYF
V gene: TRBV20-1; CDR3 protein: CSARDLRWTSGRVTDTQYF
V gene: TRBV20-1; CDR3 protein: CSARDLGLGNEQFF
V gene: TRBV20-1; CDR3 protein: CSARDSTGGWNTEAFF
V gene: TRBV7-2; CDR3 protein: CASSLNPGAASSYEQYF
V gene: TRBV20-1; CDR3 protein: CSARDPWREQYF
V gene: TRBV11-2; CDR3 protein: CASSLDYGLADSGWAQYF
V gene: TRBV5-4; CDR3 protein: CASSLAQLAGNEQYF
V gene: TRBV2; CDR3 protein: CASSGRTCVSYEQYF
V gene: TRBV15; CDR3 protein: CATSARQGRNEQFF
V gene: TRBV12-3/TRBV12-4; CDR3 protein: CASRGQVGLRSYNEQFF
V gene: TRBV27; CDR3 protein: CASSFTGRNNSPLHF
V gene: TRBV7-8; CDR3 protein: CASSLALNRGGNEKLFF
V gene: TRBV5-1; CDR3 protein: CASSQNRELFF
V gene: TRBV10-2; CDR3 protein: CASKPVAGGMDEQFF
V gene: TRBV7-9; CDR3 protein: CASTQGGDNSPLHF
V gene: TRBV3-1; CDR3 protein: CASSPLALPPGDTQYF
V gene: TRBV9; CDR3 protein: CASSVGGAHYGYTF
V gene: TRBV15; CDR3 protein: CATSWGGGSEGNEQYF
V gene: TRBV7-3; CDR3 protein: CASRMTISSEQFF
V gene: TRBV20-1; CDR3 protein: CSASLVPYEQYF
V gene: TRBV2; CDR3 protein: CASLHGGANVLTF
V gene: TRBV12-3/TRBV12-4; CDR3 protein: CASSAGLAGSGANVLTF
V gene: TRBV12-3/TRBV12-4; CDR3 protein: CASSSQEDYGYTF
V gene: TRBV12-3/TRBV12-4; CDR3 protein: CASSLAPAEVYEQYF
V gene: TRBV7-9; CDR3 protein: CASSSTLGGAKNIQYF
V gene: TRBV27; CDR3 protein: CASSLSSVTGTNEKLFF
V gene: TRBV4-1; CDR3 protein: CASSRSPLYEQYF
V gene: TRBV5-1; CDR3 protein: CASRPDRGKAGTEAFF
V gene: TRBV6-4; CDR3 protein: CASSEEGTDTQYF